The clone carrying this TCR beta chain was seen just once. Antigen: not known. Clinical symptoms, serum thyroxine and TRAb, thyroid ultrasound and orbital computed tomography together formed the diagnostic basis. This blood was taken when hyperthyroidism was first diagnosed, before any ophthalmopathy symptoms existed. Amplification yielded TCR beta CDR3 regions, with RNA transcripts as the source. The primer set for the first-round RT-PCR of the TCR CDR3 was HTBI. TCRdb reprocessed the multiplex PCR reads with MiXCR, giving one entry per CDR3 protein. In the table there are 300,000 to 450,000 distinct CDR3 sequences, approximately 13% of which are singletons. This sample is part of a study of T cells in Graves' hyperthyroidism and ophthalmopathy. Trimming removed 4 bases at V and 4 bases at J, with 18 bases between. This CDR3 has 16 residues. Germline-derived CDR1 and CDR2 are MGHRA and YSYEKL. Whole-study results and caveats: Ophthalmopathy was separated from stable hyperthyroidism by a 13 V-J model. Blood also held most thyroid clonotypes expanded beyond 0.001.

The chain is built from TRBV4-1 and TRBJ2-3, with D uncertain. Source material: blood. This TCR came from a man aged 25 to 40 with Graves' hyperthyroidism that later progressed to Graves' ophthalmopathy. In nucleotides, the CDR3 is TGCGCCAGCAGCCTCGTCTTTGAGGTAGCCCCAGATACGCAGTATTTT. Residues: CASSLVFEVAPDTQYF.